These T cell receptor beta chains were read from a single sample in a study of blood T cell repertoires in COVID-19. This table comes from immunoSEQ multiplex PCR, and its TCRdb copy is limited to in-frame clones, with some not included. The sample has about 83,000 clones, approximately 86% seen once. Sequenced material: peripheral blood. All receptors come from a woman between 50 and 59 years old with active or convalescent COVID-19. The conserved cysteine and the conserved F or W are not part of the CDR3 here.

J gene: TRBJ1-1; V gene: TRBV6-5; CDR3 protein: ASTSLARRNTEAF
J gene: TRBJ1-1; V gene: TRBV6-2/TRBV6-3; CDR3 protein: ASSKGHRNTEAF
J gene: TRBJ2-1; V gene: TRBV7-9; CDR3 protein: ASSPSGPYNEQF
J gene: TRBJ1-2; V gene: TRBV10-3; CDR3 protein: AISESGGDHGYT
J gene: TRBJ2-1; V gene: TRBV24-1; CDR3 protein: ATSGRANNEQF
J gene: TRBJ1-2; V gene: TRBV4-3; CDR3 protein: ASSQDIGEGYYGYT
J gene: TRBJ1-2; V gene: TRBV7-2; CDR3 protein: ASSISTGGDYGYT
J gene: TRBJ2-5; V gene: TRBV25-1; CDR3 protein: ASSEGLAGGPGETQY
J gene: TRBJ1-1; V gene: TRBV7-2; CDR3 protein: ASSLYGGGTEAF
J gene: TRBJ1-1; V gene: TRBV5-1; CDR3 protein: ASSFLTDTEAF
J gene: TRBJ2-1; V gene: TRBV6-5; CDR3 protein: ASRGAGWGYNEQF
J gene: TRBJ1-6; V gene: TRBV5-1; CDR3 protein: ASSLATATYSPLH
J gene: TRBJ1-1; V gene: TRBV28; CDR3 protein: ASSIGGASNTEAF
J gene: TRBJ1-6; V gene: TRBV6-6; CDR3 protein: ASSWPPGQGASPLH
J gene: TRBJ1-6; V gene: TRBV19; CDR3 protein: ASSIEGRLSPLH
J gene: TRBJ1-3; V gene: TRBV5-1; CDR3 protein: ASSLDQGRAGNTIY
J gene: TRBJ2-7; V gene: TRBV6-5; CDR3 protein: ASSYSNRGPYEQY
J gene: TRBJ1-6; V gene: TRBV7-2; CDR3 protein: ASSLEQANNSPLH
J gene: TRBJ1-3; V gene: TRBV7-9; CDR3 protein: ASRDRFGYTIY
J gene: TRBJ2-3; V gene: TRBV18; CDR3 protein: ASSPPEGQGRTQY
J gene: TRBJ1-3; V gene: TRBV5-5; CDR3 protein: ASSPLGGGDTIY
J gene: TRBJ1-1; V gene: TRBV15; CDR3 protein: ATSRGGTEAF
J gene: TRBJ1-3; V gene: TRBV6-5; CDR3 protein: ASIYRGRGNTIY
J gene: TRBJ2-3; V gene: TRBV7-9; CDR3 protein: ASSPQGRESKGDTQY
J gene: TRBJ2-1; V gene: TRBV9; CDR3 protein: ASSRGGTYNEQF
J gene: TRBJ2-3; V gene: TRBV5-1; CDR3 protein: ASSFPSTDTQY
J gene: TRBJ2-3; V gene: TRBV19; CDR3 protein: ASGKGPDRWSTDTQY
J gene: TRBJ2-1; V gene: TRBV5-1; CDR3 protein: ASSLGGGSYNEQF
J gene: TRBJ2-3; V gene: TRBV9; CDR3 protein: ASSVGGTDTQY
J gene: TRBJ1-1; V gene: TRBV15; CDR3 protein: ATSSGTLNTEAF
J gene: TRBJ2-7; V gene: TRBV7-2; CDR3 protein: ASSKGQGVSYEQY
J gene: TRBJ1-1; V gene: TRBV7-8; CDR3 protein: ASSLGGTRSTEAF
J gene: TRBJ1-2; V gene: TRBV6-5; CDR3 protein: ASRYNYGYT
J gene: TRBJ2-3; V gene: TRBV2; CDR3 protein: ASSPRTSGWSDTQY
J gene: TRBJ2-3; V gene: TRBV12-2; CDR3 protein: ASRLSMLRTRLVPHTDTQY
J gene: TRBJ1-1; V gene: TRBV19; CDR3 protein: ASTTGNTEAF
J gene: TRBJ2-1; V gene: TRBV5-1; CDR3 protein: ASSLRLAGDHEQF
J gene: TRBJ2-5; V gene: TRBV5-4; CDR3 protein: ASSSRVRPQETQY
J gene: TRBJ2-7; V gene: TRBV3-1/TRBV3-2; CDR3 protein: ASSQAWRNYEQY
J gene: TRBJ2-7; V gene: TRBV5-4; CDR3 protein: ASSLRRDEQY